This entry lists 16 T cell receptor beta chains sequenced from one sample in a study of OX40 agonist ivuxolimab in advanced cancers. Sequencing used immunoSEQ multiplex PCR; TCRdb keeps in-frame clones, though not all of them. The sample contains under 85,000 clones, 81% of which appear only once. The source was CD4+ or CD8+ T cells sorted from blood, collected in a trial of the OX40 agonist ivuxolimab. The receptors were sampled from an adult with an advanced solid tumor such as melanoma, head and neck, liver or kidney cancer.

This clone was counted between two and nine times. J is TRBJ1-5 and V is TRBV4-1; D is undetermined. V was trimmed by 4 bases and J by 2 bases, leaving 15 bases between them. Germline CDR1 MGHRA, CDR2 YSYEKL. This CDR3 region has 16 residues. CDR3 sequence reads: CASSLVMVQGNQPQHF. The CDR3 nucleotides read TGCGCCAGCAGCCTCGTCATGGTGCAGGGCAATCAGCCCCAGCATTTT.

The chain joins TRBV6-1 to TRBJ2-5; D gene unclear. The CDR3 contains 11 residues. V was shortened by 5 bases and J by 5 bases, with 6 bases between the two germline ends. The germline V gene encodes CDR1 MNHNS and CDR2 SASEGT. CDR3 region: CASSPQETQYF. The CDR3, as DNA: TGTGCCAGCAGTCCCCAGGAGACCCAGTACTTC.

The CDR3 DNA sequence: TGTGCCAGTAAGAATCAGGGGGGAGATGAAGCTTTCTTT. Residues: CASKNQGGDEAFF. V usage is TRBV19 and J usage is TRBJ1-1, with 7 bases fitting TRBD1. CDR3 length equals 13 residues. Germline V lookup: CDR1 LNHDA, CDR2 SQIVND (reference sequence). Trimming removed 7 bases from V and 7 bases from J; junction bases left unmatched: 9.

In its sample, this clone was seen once. The chain employs TRBV6-1 and TRBJ1-2, with D uncertain. The length of the CDR3 is 13 residues. Trimming left V 6 bases short and J 7 bases short, with 15 bases between. The germline V gene has CDR1 MNHNS and CDR2 SASEGT. In DNA, the CDR3 is TGTGCCAGCAGAGACACCCACCAAGGTGGCTACACCTTC. This codes for CASRDTHQGGYTF.

This chain links TRBV4-1 with TRBJ2-7; 7 positions agree with TRBD1. V shed 4 bases and J 3 bases; nucleotides not matched to a gene: 6. Germline loops: CDR1 MGHRA, CDR2 YSYEKL. This CDR3 contains 14 residues. This CDR3 reads CASSLRDRDYEQYF. CDR3 DNA sequence: TGCGCCAGCAGCCTCAGGGACAGAGACTACGAGCAGTACTTC.

The chain recombines TRBV11-3 with TRBJ1-2; 8 nucleotides agree with TRBD1. This CDR3 spans 14 amino acids. CDR1 and CDR2 from the germline V gene are SGHNT and YENEEA. The trim removed 4 bases at V and 6 bases at J, leaving 7 bases unmatched. Here the CDR3 reads CASSSMGQENGYTF. Here the CDR3 DNA reads TGTGCCAGCAGCTCCATGGGACAGGAAAATGGCTACACCTTC.

This chain joins TRBV19 and TRBJ1-1; D perhaps matches TRBD1 (6 bases). This CDR3 has 15 residues. V lost 6 bases to trimming and J lost 5 bases, with 19 bases between them. The germline V gene encodes CDR1 LNHDA and CDR2 SQIVND (reference sequence). The CDR3 loop is CASSNQARGGTEAFF. Here the CDR3 DNA reads TGTGCCAGTAGCAACCAGGCTAGGGGGGGGACTGAAGCTTTCTTT.

The gene calls are TRBV11-2 and TRBJ1-2; D might be TRBD1 (5 bases). The CDR3 is made up of 13 amino acids. From germline, CDR1 is SGHAT and CDR2 FQNNGV. The ends were cut back, 5 bases at V and 6 bases at J, with 13 bases in the middle. For the CDR3, the DNA is TGTGCCAGCAGCCAACAGGTAGAGCATGGCTACACCTTC. This sequence encodes CASSQQVEHGYTF.

This clone was seen more than once but under ten times. The chain couples TRBV7-7 to TRBJ2-2, with D perhaps matching TRBD1 (5 bases). Germline V gene data show CDR1 as SSHAT and CDR2 as FNYEAQ (reference sequence). Deletions cut 5 bases from V and 5 bases from J, with 9 bases between. The CDR3 length is 13 residues. CDR3 region: CASSPRETGELFF. The CDR3 DNA reads TGTGCCAGCAGCCCCAGGGAAACCGGGGAGCTGTTTTTT.

The rearrangement links TRBV15 to TRBJ2-7; D is perhaps TRBD2 (5 bases). Trimming stripped 0 bases from V and 2 bases from J, with 11 bases between. The germline V gene encodes CDR1 LNHNV and CDR2 YYDKDF (reference sequence). This CDR3 comprises 15 residues. CDR3 sequence reads: CATSRDRRGPYEQYF. The DNA of the CDR3 is TGTGCCACCAGCAGAGATCGTCGCGGGCCCTACGAGCAGTACTTC.

This chain connects TRBV11-3 to TRBJ1-1, with 8 bases that match TRBD1. The CDR3 sequence is 16 residues long. The V gene's germline CDR1 is SGHNT and CDR2 YENEEA. V lost 0 bases and J lost 1; bases outside the gene matches: 4. CDR3 residues: CASSLDSGQGNTEAFF. CDR3 coding DNA: TGTGCCAGCAGCTTAGATAGCGGACAGGGGAACACTGAAGCTTTCTTT.

In this sample, this clone turned up once. This chain connects TRBV5-4 to TRBJ1-3; D is unresolved. The CDR3 runs 16 residues. Looked up from germline, CDR1 is SGHNT and CDR2 is YYREEE (reference sequence). V was cut by 1 base and J by 2 bases, with 13 bases left in between. CDR3 DNA: TGTGCCAGCAGCTTGTCCTTCGGGGTTACTGGAAACACCATATATTTT. Translation: CASSLSFGVTGNTIYF.

As to this clone: This CDR3 is also generated by other DNA sequences in the sample. This chain joins TRBV7-6 and TRBJ2-1; D is tentatively TRBD1 or TRBD2 (5 bases each). Germline CDR1 and CDR2: SGHVS and FNYEAQ. Trimming stripped 3 bases from V and 7 bases from J, with 7 bases between. CDR3 length: 12 amino acids. The CDR3 bases are TGTGCCAGCAGCTTGAGGGGTAATGAGCAGTTCTTC. It codes for CASSLRGNEQFF.

This clone turned up a few times. The chain is built from TRBV7-3 and TRBJ2-1; D may be TRBD1 or TRBD2 (5 bases each). The germline V gene encodes CDR1 SGHTA and CDR2 FQGTGA. Trimming took 1 base from V and 0 from J, leaving 22 bases between them. This CDR3 spans 20 amino acids. For the CDR3, the DNA is TGTGCCAGCAGCTTAAGAGGGGTAGCGTCCGCCCGGGACTCCTACAATGAGCAGTTCTTC. Its protein product is CASSLRGVASARDSYNEQFF.

The chain joins TRBV19 to TRBJ1-2; 10 bases align to TRBD1. Germline V CDR1 and CDR2: LNHDA, SQIVND (reference sequence). This CDR3 region has 15 residues. With V trimmed by 4 bases and J by 2 bases, 4 bases remained unmatched. CDR3 residues: CASSTPGQGNYGYTF. DNA of the CDR3: TGTGCCAGTAGTACCCCGGGACAGGGGAACTATGGCTACACCTTC.

This chain links TRBV6-1 with TRBJ1-2; the D is unclear. The CDR3 consists of 12 residues. Germline V gene data show CDR1 as MNHNS and CDR2 as SASEGT. Trimming shortened V by 5 bases and J by 8 bases, and 12 bases separated the two germline ends. This CDR3 is CASSPWTGGYTF. The CDR3 DNA sequence: TGTGCCAGCAGTCCTTGGACGGGCGGCTACACCTTC.